This T cell receptor beta chain was identified during a study of T cell repertoires in cytomegalovirus infection (dated by TCRdb to between 2018 and 2020). Some background on the complete study: Alongside well-studied HLA-B-restricted epitopes, the peptide stimulations were aimed at recently identified HLA-C-restricted CMV epitopes, whose presentation resists viral immunomodulation. Donor HLA type was relevant to the analysis, because carriage of CMV infection together with the matching HLA type was indicated by public TCR beta signatures.

Overall study outcomes, separate from this receptor: The ex vivo response was dominated by HLA-C-restricted CMV-specific TCR beta clonotypes, which also provided the single most frequent clonotype in two of eight donors. In both this cohort and an independent cohort of over 350 donors, the cumulative frequency of public TCR beta family members distinguished carriers of CMV infection plus the relevant HLA type.

Here V drops 6 bases and J drops 1 base, and the junction holds 14 bases not matched to any gene. CDR1 and CDR2 were assigned from the germline V gene as MNHNS and SASEGT. The CDR3 runs 20 amino acids, cysteine and phenylalanine included. Of the read, only the CDR3 DNA is kept; its 60 bases are in frame from base 1. The sequencer listed for this sample is Illumina HiSeq 1500. The public reads were quality trimmed at Q25 with fastp and then assembled into clones with MiXCR by TCRdb, keeping productive beta chains. Identical CDR3 proteins give one entry, which carries the most common genes and DNA. A total of about 470,000 distinct CDR3 sequences appear in this sample, about 42% of them only once. Approximately 40% of the sample is taken by the ten largest. The treatment or condition label of this sample denotes: in vitro stimulation with specific CMV peptide epitopes to enrich CMV-specific T cells.

In the case of this clonotype: Its antigen remains undetermined. No base qualities exist here, and no much larger clone lies one base off it.

The material was cultured PBMCs, obtained from culture after CMV antigen stimulation. The sequence derives from a human donor in good health (CMV status not recorded). Some clones in this sample may be carry-over from other donors' samples. The chain couples TRBV6-1 to TRBJ2-1, and TRBD2 aligns with 14 junction nucleotides. Read as DNA, the sequence is TGTGCCAGCAGCCCCCTGACTAGCGGGGGGGCCGTCTGGTCCTACAATGAGCAGTTCTTC. This sequence encodes CASSPLTSGGAVWSYNEQFF.